The source of this T cell receptor (beta chain) is a study of CD8 T cells in Susac syndrome. Study as a whole: Among the sequenced Susac syndrome patients, roughly six had active disease while under ten were in remission.

Negative isolation yielded the CD8+ and CD4+ T cells, while FACS enriched the TEMRA cells. Random-hexamer reverse transcription was applied to about 0.45 to 1 ug RNA. Multiplex immunoSEQ PCR targeted 54 Vbeta and 13 Jbeta TCR beta segments. TCRdb re-analysed the immunoSEQ multiplex PCR reads in MiXCR, keeping a single row per CDR3 protein. The table records about 210,000 distinct CDR3 sequences, roughly 93% of them present only once. The CDR3 contains 14 residues. Germline V gives CDR1 GTSNPN, CDR2 SVGIG (reference sequence). V dropped 2 bases and J dropped 8 bases, with 18 bases sitting between them.

The chain links TRBV30 to TRBJ1-2, with D possibly matching TRBD1 (6 bases). This receptor was taken from a human donor with Susac syndrome. The specimen sequenced was CD4+ T cells from PBMCs. CDR3 bases: TGTGCCTGGAGTCTATTAACAGGGCCTGGGGGCTACACCTTC. This encodes CAWSLLTGPGGYTF.